This T cell receptor beta chain was sequenced during a study of T cells in women clearing cervical HPV infection. Turning to the study itself: Case blood drawn at lesion detection; control blood after infection cleared. With HLA typing for only a few women, HLA confounding remains possible.

The data were produced by immunoSEQ multiplex PCR, yet TCRdb's version contains in-frame clones alone and is incomplete. The listing contains about 25,000 clones. HPV was found by MY09/MY11 PCR and dot-blot genotyping. V was clipped by 6 bases and J by 1 base, with 10 bases between them. Germline assignment: CDR1 SGHVS and CDR2 FNYEAQ. The CDR3 contains 13 residues. Concerning this clone: With the read ending 3 residues before the CDR3 end, the germline J gene is used to fill in that end.

The chain joins TRBV7-6 to TRBJ2-7; D is perhaps TRBD1 or TRBD2 (6 bases each). The clonotype was recovered from a woman aged 18 to 75 with a cervical HPV16 infection that either progressed to CIN3+ or cleared (not recorded which). The sample taken for sequencing was blood buffy coat. This chain's CDR3 is CASREGVSYEQYF. The part of the CDR3 DNA that was read is TGTGCCAGCAGGGAGGGGGTATCCTACGAG.